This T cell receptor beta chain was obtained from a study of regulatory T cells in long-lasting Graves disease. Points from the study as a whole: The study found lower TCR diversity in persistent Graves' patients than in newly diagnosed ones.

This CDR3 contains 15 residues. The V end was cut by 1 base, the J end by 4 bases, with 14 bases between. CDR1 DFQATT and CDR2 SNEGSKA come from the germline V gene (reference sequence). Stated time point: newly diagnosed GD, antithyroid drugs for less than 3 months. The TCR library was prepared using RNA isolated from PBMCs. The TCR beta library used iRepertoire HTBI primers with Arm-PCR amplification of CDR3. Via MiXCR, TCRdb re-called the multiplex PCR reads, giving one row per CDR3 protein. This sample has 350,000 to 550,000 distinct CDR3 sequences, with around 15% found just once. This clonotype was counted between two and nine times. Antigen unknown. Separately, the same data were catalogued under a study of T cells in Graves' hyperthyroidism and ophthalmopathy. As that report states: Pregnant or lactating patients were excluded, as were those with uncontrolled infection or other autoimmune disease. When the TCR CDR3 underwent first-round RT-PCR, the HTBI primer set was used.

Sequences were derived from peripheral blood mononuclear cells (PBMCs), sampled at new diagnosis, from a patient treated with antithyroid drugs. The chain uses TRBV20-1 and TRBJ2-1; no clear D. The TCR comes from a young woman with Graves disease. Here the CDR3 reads CSARVNTYRYNEQFF. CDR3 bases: TGCAGTGCTAGAGTAAACACTTATCGTTACAATGAGCAGTTCTTC.